The clone carrying this TCR beta chain was recorded at least ten times. Its antigen remains unidentified. The record originates from a study of T-cell reconstitution after alpha-beta-depleted transplantation in children. Overall study results and limits: Where alpha-beta T cells came from about two months after transplant was reportedly several hundred expanded graft clones. Surviving recipient cells, namely T cells and thymic progenitors, were the source of high day-60 TCRbeta diversity in some patients. At one year after transplant, newly produced T cells mostly accounted for T-cell counts and diversity.

Using unique molecular identifiers, the investigators prepared the TCRbeta library. TCRdb reprocessed the PCR reads via MiXCR and lists one record per CDR3 protein. The sample gives a few hundred thousand distinct CDR3 sequences, around 7.1% of which show up once; about 9.1% is in the top ten. Germline V gene sequence: CDR1 DFQATT, CDR2 SNEGSKA (reference sequence). CDR3 length equals 11 residues. Trimming left V 2 bases short and J 10 bases short, with 11 bases between. The rearrangement joins TRBV20-1 to TRBJ1-2; D is ambiguous. This clonotype was sampled from a female patient aged 2 to 10 who had a stem cell transplant for Fanconi anemia, so the T cells may come from the graft donor. Sequenced material: peripheral blood, taken 360 days after TCRalphabeta/CD19-depleted stem cell transplant. For the CDR3, the DNA is TGCAGTGCTAGATCAGCTTATACCTACACCTTC. It specifies CSARSAYTYTF.